This T cell receptor beta chain was sequenced during a study of cytomegalovirus exposure and HLA in healthy donors. Study-wide results and limits: A prior analysis recorded that most TCR beta V segments were productive about 87% or about 30% of the time.

A multiplex PCR was run with 60 Vbeta primers and 13 Jbeta primers. TCRdb keeps only in-frame clones here, not all; method: immunoSEQ multiplex PCR. The data show 140,000 or so clones, with roughly 80% seen just once and approximately 1.1% held by the top ten. V lost 5 bases and J 3 bases, leaving 11 bases between the germline ends. The CDR3 is 12 amino acids. Germline-derived CDR1 and CDR2 are SQVTM and ANQGSEA. This clone has a handful of counts. Its antigen is not identified. The rearrangement links TRBV29-1 to TRBJ2-7; D is undetermined. The specimen was PBMCs. The sequence derives from a female donor in good health and CMV-seronegative. The CDR3 protein is CSVTVPYYEQYF. The CDR3 coding sequence is TGCAGCGTTACGGTACCCTACTACGAGCAGTACTTC.